This passage covers 28 T cell receptor beta chains from one sample sequenced in a study of T cell responses to AZD1222 COVID-19 vaccine. Produced via immunoSEQ multiplex PCR; TCRdb's table is partial and in-frame only. Seen here are under 150,000 clones, around 90% observed once, and the top ten hold 1.6%. The sample here was peripheral blood, taken 28 days after the second AZD1222 dose. The receptor source for this set is an adult who received the AZD1222 COVID-19 vaccine.

The V call is TRBV5-1, the J call TRBJ2-5; 7 nucleotides agree with TRBD2. The length of the CDR3 is 14 residues. Germline loops: CDR1 SGHRS, CDR2 YFSETQ. Losses at the gene ends were 5 bases for V and 5 bases for J; bases not matched to a gene: 9. The DNA of the CDR3 is TGCGCCAGCAGGGGGAGCGGGGTCCGGGAGACCCAGTACTTC. Encoded protein: CASRGSGVRETQYF.

J is TRBJ1-6 and V is TRBV3-1 (or the pseudogene TRBV3-2); tentatively, D is TRBD1 (6 bases). V dropped 5 bases and J dropped 8 bases, with 13 bases sitting between them. Looked up from germline, CDR1 is LGHDT and CDR2 is YNNKEL (reference sequence). The CDR3 covers 14 residues. The CDR3 loop reads CASSDRFKDSPLHF. The CDR3 DNA sequence: TGTGCCAGCAGCGACAGGTTCAAAGATTCACCCCTCCACTTT.

The V gene is TRBV6-5, the J gene TRBJ2-7; no clear D gene. Trimming took 7 bases from V and 7 from J, leaving 14 bases between them. This CDR3 has 12 amino acids. Germline V gene data show CDR1 as MNHEY and CDR2 as SVGAGI. In DNA, the CDR3 is TGTGCCAGCACCCTCGGACCTACGGAGCAGTACTTC. Its translation: CASTLGPTEQYF.

The V and J genes are TRBV30 and TRBJ2-7; D gene uncertain. V shed 2 bases and J shed 5 bases, with 10 bases lying between them. There are 12 residues in the CDR3. Germline V gene data show CDR1 as GTSNPN and CDR2 as SVGIG (reference sequence). The CDR3 bases are TGTGCCTGGAGTCTGAGTATCCACGAGCAGTACTTC. This codes for CAWSLSIHEQYF.

V is TRBV18 and J is TRBJ1-2, with no clear D. V was trimmed by 3 bases and J by 3 bases, leaving 11 bases between them. The CDR3 totals 14 residues. The germline CDR1 and CDR2 sequences are KGHSH and LQKENI. The CDR3 region has the DNA TGTGCCAGCTCACCGCAGGACTCGGACTATGGCTACACCTTC. It yields the protein CASSPQDSDYGYTF.

V gene TRBV19 combines with J gene TRBJ1-6, with D unclear. Germline CDR1 reads LNHDA; CDR2 reads SQIVND (reference sequence). V was trimmed by 2 bases and J by 0 bases, leaving 5 bases between them. The CDR3 extends over 15 amino acids. The CDR3 spells CASSIRISYNSPLHF. In nucleotides, the CDR3 is TGTGCCAGTAGTATACGGATCTCCTATAATTCACCCCTCCACTTT.

The chain combines TRBV2 with TRBJ1-5; D ambiguous. Germline loops: CDR1 SNHLY, CDR2 FYNNEI. V lost 3 bases and J lost 4, with 10 bases in between. The CDR3 consists of 14 residues. CDR3 loop: CASSEVRKNQPQHF. The CDR3 DNA reads TGTGCCAGCAGTGAGGTACGGAAGAATCAGCCCCAGCATTTT.

This rearrangement joins TRBV5-1 to TRBJ1-1; weak D call: TRBD1 (6 bases). Germline assignment: CDR1 SGHRS and CDR2 YFSETQ. The CDR3 spans 14 residues. Trimming pared 1 base from V and 5 bases from J, leaving 12 bases between. The CDR3 sequence: CASSLLPGETEAFF. The CDR3 DNA follows: TGCGCCAGCAGCTTGTTACCAGGGGAGACTGAAGCTTTCTTT.

The chain employs TRBV5-1 and TRBJ1-1, with D unclear. The CDR3 is 14 residues long. Germline V lookup: CDR1 SGHRS, CDR2 YFSETQ. Trimming took off 1 base at V and 3 bases at J, with 10 bases between the two ends. The chain's CDR3 is CASSLSGVDTEAFF. The CDR3 bases are TGCGCCAGCAGCTTGAGTGGGGTTGACACTGAAGCTTTCTTT.

V usage is TRBV6-5 and J usage is TRBJ2-7, with 7 positions matching TRBD1. Germline trimming cut 6 bases from V and 3 bases from J; bases unmatched to any gene: 2. CDR1 is MNHEY, CDR2 SVGAGI, per germline. This CDR3 comprises 12 residues. The CDR3 spells CASSRQGYEQYV. In DNA form, the CDR3 reads TGTGCCAGCAGCCGACAGGGCTACGAGCAGTACGTC.

V gene TRBV11-2 combines with J gene TRBJ2-7, with unresolved D. CDR3 size: 11 residues. Deletions cut 5 bases from V and 6 bases from J, with 8 bases between. The germline V gene has CDR1 SGHAT and CDR2 FQNNGV. CDR3: CASSHTGEQYF. The CDR3 nucleotides are TGTGCCAGCAGCCACACGGGCGAGCAGTACTTC.

In its sample, this clone was seen a few times. The J gene is TRBJ2-1, the V gene TRBV5-4, with no clear D. CDR3 length equals 14 residues. Trimming stripped 7 bases from V and 0 bases from J, with 11 bases between. Per germline, CDR1 SGHNT and CDR2 YYREEE (reference sequence). CDR3 nucleotide sequence: TGTGCCAGCTTTTCCTCCAGCTCCTACAATGAGCAGTTCTTC. It is translated as CASFSSSSYNEQFF.

This clone came up once. This rearrangement joins TRBV18 to TRBJ1-4, with D unclear. The CDR3 runs 13 residues. V was pared by 3 bases and J by 8 bases, with 10 bases between. The germline V gene has CDR1 KGHSH and CDR2 LQKENI. The DNA of the CDR3 is TGTGCCAGCTCACCTCAGAAGAAAGAAAAACTGTTTTTT. Protein sequence: CASSPQKKEKLFF.

This chain links TRBV28 with TRBJ1-2, with 7 bases aligning to TRBD1. This CDR3 has 14 residues. The ends lost 6 bases at V and 4 bases at J; junction bases unmatched: 8. Germline assignment: CDR1 MDHEN and CDR2 SYDVKM. The CDR3 region has the DNA TGTGCCAGCAGATCGACAGGGATCGGCTATGGCTACACCTTC. It codes for CASRSTGIGYGYTF.

This chain links TRBV28 with TRBJ1-5; no clear D. The CDR3 consists of 17 residues. Trimming left V 6 bases short and J 6 bases short, with 24 bases between. Germline V lookup: CDR1 MDHEN, CDR2 SYDVKM. The CDR3 spells CASSDVGTGRRFQPQHF. The DNA of the CDR3 is TGTGCCAGCAGCGATGTGGGAACCGGACGGAGGTTTCAGCCCCAGCATTTT.

Here the CDR3 reads CATSRGQGGETQYF. Here the CDR3 DNA reads TGTGCCACCAGCAGAGGACAGGGCGGGGAGACCCAGTACTTC. The J gene is TRBJ2-5, the V gene TRBV15, with 7 positions matching TRBD1. Per germline, CDR1 LNHNV and CDR2 YYDKDF (reference sequence). V lost 1 base, J lost 5 bases, and 4 bases stayed unmatched. The CDR3 totals 14 residues.

The chain employs TRBV5-4 and TRBJ1-2; a weak D match, TRBD1 (5 bases). The germline gives CDR1 SGHNT, CDR2 YYREEE (reference sequence). This CDR3 is built from 12 residues. V was shortened by 3 bases and J by 8 bases, with 11 bases between the two germline ends. The CDR3, as DNA: TGTGCCAGCAGCTCAGGGATCGAAGGCTACACCTTC. This gives the protein CASSSGIEGYTF.

The genes are TRBV10-1 and TRBJ1-2; TRBD1 agrees at 7 bases. The germline CDR1 and CDR2 sequences are WNHNN and SYGVQD (reference sequence). The ends lost 3 bases at V and 8 bases at J; junction bases unmatched: 6. This CDR3 contains 13 residues. The CDR3 nucleotides are TGCGCCAGCAGTGAAAGACAGGGCGAGGGCTACACCTTC. Translating it yields CASSERQGEGYTF.

V usage is TRBV6-2 or TRBV6-3 and J usage is TRBJ2-1, with D possibly being TRBD2 (6 bases). Trimming cost V 6 bases and J 2 bases, with 11 bases left between them. The CDR3 totals 14 residues. CDR1 is MNHEY and CDR2 is SVGEGT in the germline V gene. CDR3: CASSLAQTYNEQFF. CDR3 coding DNA: TGTGCCAGCAGCCTAGCGCAGACCTACAATGAGCAGTTCTTC.

This rearrangement joins TRBV2 to TRBJ1-5, with TRBD1 identical over 7 bases. From germline, CDR1 is SNHLY and CDR2 FYNNEI. After removal of 5 bases from V and 4 bases from J, the junction contained 5 bases not matched to a gene. The CDR3 consists of 14 residues. This CDR3 is CASSWTGVNQPQHF. The CDR3 region has the DNA TGTGCCAGCAGTTGGACAGGTGTAAATCAGCCCCAGCATTTT. Looking up the rest from reference TRBV2 and TRBJ1-5 gives the full variable domain: EPEVTQTPSHQVTQMGQEVILRCVPISNHLYFYWYRQILGQKVEFLVSFYNNEISEKSEIFDDQFSVERPDGSNFTLKIRSTKLEDSAMYFCASSWTGVNQPQHFGDGTRLSIL.

This rearrangement joins TRBV6-5 to TRBJ1-1, with D possibly matching TRBD1 (5 bases). The germline V and J ends were trimmed by 6 bases and 5 bases, with 13 bases remaining between them. Germline V gene data show CDR1 as MNHEY and CDR2 as SVGAGI. There are 13 residues in the CDR3. The chain's CDR3 is CASSRTWGTEAFF. CDR3 nucleotide sequence: TGTGCCAGCAGCCGGACGTGGGGGACTGAAGCTTTCTTT.

The chain combines TRBV5-1 with TRBJ1-1; 8 bases are a match to TRBD1. J gave up 1 base and V 7 bases, and 12 bases lay outside the gene matches. The CDR3 is 16 residues long. Germline V gene lookup returns CDR1 SGHRS and CDR2 YFSETQ. CDR3 sequence reads: CASWPGWTGSNTEAFF. CDR3 in DNA: TGCGCCAGCTGGCCGGGGTGGACAGGGTCGAACACTGAAGCTTTCTTT.

The chain recombines TRBV19 with TRBJ1-3, with D perhaps TRBD1 (5 bases). V lost 5 bases and J lost 0, with 14 bases in between. Germline V lookup: CDR1 LNHDA, CDR2 SQIVND (reference sequence). This CDR3 has 16 residues. The CDR3, as DNA: TGTGCCAGTAGTTTCACAGAGACAGTCTCTGGAAACACCATATATTTT. This gives the protein CASSFTETVSGNTIYF. The variable domain in full, with the rest retrieved from reference TRBV19 and TRBJ1-3, is DGGITQSPKYLFRKEGQNVTLSCEQNLNHDAMYWYRQDPGQGLRLIYYSQIVNDFQKGDIAEGYSVSREKKESFPLTVTSAQKNPTAFYLCASSFTETVSGNTIYFGEGSWLTVV.

This chain joins TRBV5-1 and TRBJ2-1, with 8 positions matching TRBD2. V trimming: 4 bases; J trimming: 1 base; junction bases outside the gene matches: 7. CDR1 SGHRS and CDR2 YFSETQ come from the germline V gene. This CDR3 comprises 16 residues. The CDR3 DNA is TGCGCCAGCAGCCCTCGGGGACTAGGGTCCTACAATGAGCAGTTCTTC. Amino acid sequence: CASSPRGLGSYNEQFF.

The chain has TRBV4-1 and TRBJ2-1; tentatively, D is TRBD2 (6 bases). This CDR3 spans 17 amino acids. Per the germline V gene, CDR1 is MGHRA and CDR2 is YSYEKL. V was clipped by 0 bases and J by 9 bases, with 21 bases between them. The CDR3 loop is CASSQDHGRGAIGEQFF. CDR3 in DNA: TGCGCCAGCAGCCAAGATCACGGGAGAGGAGCAATCGGTGAGCAGTTCTTC.

This clone occurred a few times. The gene calls are TRBV10-3 and TRBJ1-1; no reliable D call. This CDR3 has 15 residues. The germline V gene encodes CDR1 ENHRY and CDR2 SYGVKD. The V gene lost 3 bases and the J gene lost 1 base, with 12 bases spanning the gap. The CDR3 loop reads CAISDKVGSNTEAFF. CDR3 in DNA: TGTGCCATCAGTGATAAAGTGGGATCGAACACTGAAGCTTTCTTT.

V usage is TRBV9 and J usage is TRBJ1-3, with D possibly being TRBD1 (5 bases). Germline loops: CDR1 SGDLS, CDR2 YYNGEE. The CDR3 is 17 amino acids. V was cut by 2 bases and J by 0 bases, with 15 bases left in between. DNA of the CDR3: TGTGCCAGCAGCGTTTCAATCCAGGGTTCCTCTGGAAACACCATATATTTT. Translating it yields CASSVSIQGSSGNTIYF. Full variable domain (missing parts from reference TRBV9 and TRBJ1-3): DSGVTQTPKHLITATGQRVTLRCSPRSGDLSVYWYQQSLDQGLQFLIQYYNGEERAKGNILERFSAQQFPDLHSELNLSSLELGDSALYFCASSVSIQGSSGNTIYFGEGSWLTVV.

The CDR3 is CSAYSRPGSMGTF. The DNA for the CDR3 is TGCAGCGCATATAGTCGTCCAGGGTCAATGGGCACCTTC. The chain is built from TRBV29-1 and TRBJ1-2, with TRBD1 as a possible D gene (5 bases). This CDR3 region has 13 residues. Trimming removed 7 bases from V and 13 bases from J, with 25 bases in between. Germline-derived CDR1 and CDR2 are SQVTM and ANQGSEA.